Sequencing of this T cell receptor beta chain was carried out in a study of CD8+ T cells in alopecia areata. Extraction of RNA preceded its reverse transcription into cDNA, which served as the sequencing template. Produced via immunoSEQ multiplex PCR; TCRdb's table is partial and in-frame only. The table records about 210,000 clones, about 40% of them present only once. Treatment reported: oral pan-JAK inhibitor, 5-10 mg twice daily. This clone showed up just a few times. Germline assignment: CDR1 KGHSH and CDR2 LQKENI. CDR3 size: 15 residues. V shed 2 bases and J shed 0 bases, with 7 bases lying between them.

The V and J genes are TRBV18 and TRBJ1-4; no definite D call. The clonotype originates from a human donor with alopecia areata. This sample comprised CD4+ T cells sorted from blood, obtained at approximately week 37, from a patient treated with tofacitinib. CDR3 residues: CASSPRRATNEKLFF. The CDR3, as DNA: TGTGCCAGCTCACCAAGGCGGGCAACTAATGAAAAACTGTTTTTT.